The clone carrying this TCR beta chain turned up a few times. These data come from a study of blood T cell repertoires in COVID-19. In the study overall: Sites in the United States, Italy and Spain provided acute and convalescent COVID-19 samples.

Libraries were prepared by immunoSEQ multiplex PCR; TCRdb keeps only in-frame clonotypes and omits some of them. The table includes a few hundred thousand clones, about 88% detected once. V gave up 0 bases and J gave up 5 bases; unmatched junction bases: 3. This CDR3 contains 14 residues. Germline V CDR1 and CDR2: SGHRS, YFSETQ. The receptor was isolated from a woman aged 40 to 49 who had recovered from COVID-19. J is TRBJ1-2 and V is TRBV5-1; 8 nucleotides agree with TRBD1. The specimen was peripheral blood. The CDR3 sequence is CASSLGTGSYGYTF. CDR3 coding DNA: TGCGCCAGCAGCTTGGGGACAGGGTCTTATGGCTACACCTTC.